The 19 T cell receptor beta chains below all came from one sample that was sequenced in a study of monozygotic twins with inflammatory bowel disease. After re-calling the 5' RACE reads, TCRdb lists one entry per CDR3 protein, DNA absent. In all, the sample yields about 420,000 distinct CDR3 sequences. The sequenced sample was blood. The source is a human donor with ulcerative colitis or Crohn's disease, or a healthy co-twin of an affected twin (not recorded which).

J is TRBJ2-3 and V is TRBV30; as DNA is missing, the TRBD2 call by TCRdb cannot be tested. The CDR3 runs to 13 residues. The germline V gene encodes CDR1 GTSNPN and CDR2 SVGIG (reference sequence). CDR3: CAECFGGPLTQYF.

The chain joins TRBV28 to TRBJ1-2; TCRdb gives TRBD1 as the D gene, but with no DNA this cannot be confirmed. The germline V gene has CDR1 MDHEN and CDR2 SYDVKM. This CDR3 is built from 15 residues. CDR3 loop: CASLRGGAGAYGYTF.

The rearrangement links TRBV6-1 to TRBJ1-2; TCRdb gives TRBD1 as the D gene, but with no DNA this cannot be confirmed. The CDR3 has 15 amino acids. The germline V gene has CDR1 MNHNS and CDR2 SASEGT. CDR3 sequence: CASSRPGQGIYGYTF.

The J gene is TRBJ2-3, the V gene TRBV5-1; TCRdb's D call of TRBD1 is untestable without DNA. Germline assignment: CDR1 SGHRS and CDR2 YFSETQ. The CDR3 extends over 15 amino acids. The CDR3 is CASSTRAKAADTQYF.

This chain connects TRBV3-1 to TRBJ2-3; with no DNA, the TCRdb D assignment of TRBD2 cannot be verified. The CDR3 loop spans 23 amino acids. CDR1 LGHDT and CDR2 YNNKEL come from the germline V gene (reference sequence). The CDR3 region is CASSPNKDPGLASVPHATDTQYF.

The V and J genes are TRBV4-1 and TRBJ2-5; TCRdb names TRBD2, which stays unverified in the absence of DNA. Germline loops: CDR1 MGHRA, CDR2 YSYEKL. The CDR3 contains 16 residues. The CDR3 protein is CASSQSLAGRQETQYF.

The chain couples TRBV7-8 to TRBJ2-1; with no DNA, the TCRdb D assignment of TRBD2 cannot be verified. This CDR3 contains 13 residues. Germline CDR1 and CDR2: SGHVS and FQNEAQ. The CDR3 region is CASSLRGFYEQFF. Variable domain in full (rest from reference TRBV7-8 and TRBJ2-1): GAGVSQSPRYKVAKRGQDVALRCDPISGHVSLFWYQQALGQGPEFLTYFQNEAQLDKSGLPSDRFFAERPEGSVSTLKIQRTQQEDSAVYLCASSLRGFYEQFFGPGTRLTVL.

The V and J genes are TRBV3-1 and TRBJ2-5; TCRdb calls TRBD1, which cannot be checked without DNA. Germline loops: CDR1 LGHDT, CDR2 YNNKEL (reference sequence). This CDR3 region has 19 residues. CDR3: CASSQEASSGGAYQETQYF.

The chain joins TRBV20-1 to TRBJ1-1; the TCRdb call, TRBD1, lacks DNA for checking. This CDR3 region has 14 residues. Germline values: CDR1 DFQATT, CDR2 SNEGSKA (reference sequence). The CDR3 reads CSAETGQMNTEAFF.

This chain uses TRBV5-1 with TRBJ2-3; TCRdb's assignment of TRBD2 cannot be checked, as there is no DNA. The CDR3 covers 14 residues. In germline, CDR1 is SGHRS, CDR2 YFSETQ. CDR3 region: CASSHSGITDTQYF.

The rearrangement joins TRBV12-3 or TRBV12-4 to TRBJ2-1. This CDR3 is built from 11 residues. CDR3 protein: CASSLNYEQFF.

The chain carries TRBV15 and TRBJ1-3; TCRdb lists TRBD1, though no DNA is available to test this call. The germline V gene has CDR1 LNHNV and CDR2 YYDKDF (reference sequence). The CDR3 length is 13 residues. This CDR3 is CATSSGGGNTIYF.

This chain links TRBV27 with TRBJ1-2; no DNA is available, so the TRBD1 call from TCRdb remains unchecked. CDR3 length: 14 amino acids. Germline V gene lookup returns CDR1 MNHEY and CDR2 SMNVEV (reference sequence). This chain's CDR3 is CASSSEGGFYGYTF.

The CDR3: CASSRTTGGETQYF. The rearrangement uses TRBV7-6 and TRBJ2-5; absent DNA, TCRdb's TRBD1 call cannot be checked. This CDR3 spans 14 amino acids. Germline loops: CDR1 SGHVS, CDR2 FNYEAQ. Drawing the rest from reference TRBV7-6 and TRBJ2-5, the complete variable domain is GAGVSQSPRYKVTKRGQDVALRCDPISGHVSLYWYRQALGQGPEFLTYFNYEAQQDKSGLPNDRFSAERPEGSISTLTIQRTEQRDSAMYRCASSRTTGGETQYFGPGTRLLVL.

The chain has TRBV29-1 and TRBJ1-2; the D call of TRBD1 rests on TCRdb alone, since no DNA is present to check it. The CDR3 is 15 residues long. Germline loops: CDR1 SQVTM, CDR2 ANQGSEA. The CDR3 sequence: CSVGVGTGRNYGYTF. The full variable domain, its missing parts supplied by reference TRBV29-1 and TRBJ1-2, is SAVISQKPSRDICQRGTSLTIQCQVDSQVTMMFWYRQQPGQSLTLIATANQGSEATYESGFVIDKFPISRPNLTFSTLTVSNMSPEDSSIYLCSVGVGTGRNYGYTFGSGTRLTVV.

This rearrangement joins TRBV24-1 to TRBJ2-1; TCRdb selects TRBD2, and the lack of DNA leaves this call unchecked. The CDR3 totals 17 residues. Germline V CDR1 and CDR2: KGHDR, SFDVKD. The CDR3 protein is CATSDNTREGRANEQFF.

The V and J genes are TRBV28 and TRBJ2-7. This CDR3 has 14 amino acids. Germline V gene sequence: CDR1 MDHEN, CDR2 SYDVKM. CDR3 amino acids: CASSLPIRGYEQYF.

This chain uses TRBV7-9 with TRBJ1-2; the TCRdb call, TRBD1, lacks DNA for checking. Per the germline V gene, CDR1 is SEHNR and CDR2 is FQNEAQ (reference sequence). CDR3 length equals 13 residues. The CDR3 region is CASSPPQLGGYTF.

CDR3 sequence: CASSLGGTSGLYEQYF. The chain uses TRBV7-2 and TRBJ2-7; TCRdb lists TRBD2, though no DNA is available to test this call. This CDR3 region has 16 residues. In germline, CDR1 is SGHTA, CDR2 FQGNSA. Full variable domain (rest looked up from reference TRBV7-2 and TRBJ2-7): GAGVSQSPSNKVTEKGKDVELRCDPISGHTALYWYRQSLGQGLEFLIYFQGNSAPDKSGLPSDRFSAERTGGSVSTLTIQRTQQEDSAVYLCASSLGGTSGLYEQYFGPGTRLTVT.